The present T cell receptor (beta chain) was sequenced within a study of graft-versus-host responses after intestinal transplantation. The wider study: Isolated intestinal, liver-intestinal, or multivisceral transplants had been given to the recipients.

The protocol was immunoSEQ multiplex PCR, while the TCRdb copy is restricted to in-frame clones and leaves out a portion. The sample has approximately 63,000 clones, about 89% seen once. The CDR3 consists of 15 residues. Of note for this clone: Its antigen is undetermined.

Overall study results and limits: Within the allografts of patients who had graft-donor T cell macrochimerism, graft-versus-host to host-versus-graft clonal ratios were high.

From the graft tissue, intraepithelial and lamina propria lymphocytes were released through processing. Material: ileum tissue, obtained 350 to 400 days after transplant. The V gene is TRBV21-1, the J gene TRBJ2-3; no DNA check was done on the table's D call, TRBD1. TRBV21-1 is a pseudogene. This clonotype was sampled from a human patient who received an intestinal transplant, so some T cells may come from the graft donor. As DNA, the CDR3 is TGTGCCAGCAGGGGACAGGGGAAGAGCACAGATACGCAGTATTTT. It codes for CASRGQGKSTDTQYF.